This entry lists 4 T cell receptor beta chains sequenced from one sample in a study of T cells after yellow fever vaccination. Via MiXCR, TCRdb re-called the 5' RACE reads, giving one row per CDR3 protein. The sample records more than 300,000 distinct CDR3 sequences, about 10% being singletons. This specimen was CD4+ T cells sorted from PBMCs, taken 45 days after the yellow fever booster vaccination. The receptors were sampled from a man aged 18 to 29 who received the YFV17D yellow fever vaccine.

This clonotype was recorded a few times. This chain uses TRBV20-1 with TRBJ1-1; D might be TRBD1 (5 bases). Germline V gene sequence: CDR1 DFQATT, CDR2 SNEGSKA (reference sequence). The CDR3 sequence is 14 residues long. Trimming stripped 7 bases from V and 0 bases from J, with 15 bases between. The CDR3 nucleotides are TGCAGTGTCGGCAGGGACGGCGTGAACACTGAAGCTTTCTTT. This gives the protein CSVGRDGVNTEAFF.

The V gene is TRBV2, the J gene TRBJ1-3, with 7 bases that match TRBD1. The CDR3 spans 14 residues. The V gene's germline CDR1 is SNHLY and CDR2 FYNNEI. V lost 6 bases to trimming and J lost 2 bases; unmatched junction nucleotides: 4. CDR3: CASRGQIAGNTIYF. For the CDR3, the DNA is TGTGCCAGCAGGGGACAGATAGCTGGAAACACCATATATTTT.

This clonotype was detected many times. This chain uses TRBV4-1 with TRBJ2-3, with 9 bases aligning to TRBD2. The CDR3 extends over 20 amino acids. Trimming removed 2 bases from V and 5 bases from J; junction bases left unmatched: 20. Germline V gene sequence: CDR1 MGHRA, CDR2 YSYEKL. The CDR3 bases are TGCGCCAGCAGCCAACCCCGGCTGCTCGCGGGGGGGCGTCGTATAGATACGCAGTATTTT. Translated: CASSQPRLLAGGRRIDTQYF.

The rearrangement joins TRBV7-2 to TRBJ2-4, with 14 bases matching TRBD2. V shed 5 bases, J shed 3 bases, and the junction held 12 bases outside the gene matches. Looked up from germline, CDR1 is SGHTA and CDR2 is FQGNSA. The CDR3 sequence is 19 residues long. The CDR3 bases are TGTGCCAGCAGCCCGGGGACTAGCGGGGGCCCCCTAAGCAAAAACATTCAGTACTTC. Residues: CASSPGTSGGPLSKNIQYF.